This is a list of T cell receptor beta chains from one sample in a study of T cell responses to AZD1222 COVID-19 vaccine. Sequenced by immunoSEQ multiplex PCR; TCRdb stores in-frame clones only, minus some. This sample yields approximately 90,000 clones, of which about 92% are seen a single time; around 2.8% belongs to the top ten. Specimen: peripheral blood, collected on day 0 of AZD1222 vaccination. These receptors were collected from an adult in good health. CDR3s include the opening cysteine and the closing phenylalanine or tryptophan. Fields, in order: V gene, J gene, CDR3 length, clone size, D gene, CDR3 protein, CDR3 DNA. D genes are given only for firm matches. Not all rows give a size; the values are once, few, many and, for expanded clones, a class.

TRBV11-2	TRBJ2-2	15	NA	TRBD2	CASSLVAGGTGELFF	TGTGCCAGCAGCTTAGTTGCGGGAGGAACCGGGGAGCTGTTTTTT
TRBV28	TRBJ2-7	14	NA	NA	CASNRSGKIHEQYF	TGTGCCAGCAACCGCTCAGGGAAAATCCACGAGCAGTACTTC
TRBV5-5	TRBJ1-6	15	NA	TRBD1	CASSLGGGGNSPLHF	TGTGCCAGCAGCTTGGGAGGGGGCGGGAATTCACCCCTCCACTTT
TRBV6-4	TRBJ1-1	13	NA	NA	CASRGNLNTEAFF	TGTGCCAGCAGAGGAAATCTGAACACTGAAGCTTTCTTT
TRBV9	TRBJ1-1	16	NA	TRBD1	CASSAKQGAQNTEAFF	TGTGCCAGCAGCGCTAAACAGGGGGCGCAGAACACTGAAGCTTTCTTT
TRBV7-9	TRBJ1-2	13	NA	TRBD1	CASSLKGQGSYTF	TGTGCCAGCAGCTTAAAGGGACAGGGGAGCTACACCTTC
TRBV9	TRBJ1-1	15	NA	NA	CASSATATSNTEAFF	TGTGCCAGCAGCGCCACCGCCACCTCTAACACTGAAGCTTTCTTT
TRBV5-1	TRBJ1-3	13	NA	NA	CASSLGSGNTIYF	TGCGCCAGCAGCTTGGGTTCTGGAAACACCATATATTTT
TRBV5-6	TRBJ2-7	14	few	TRBD1	CASSLFDRDYEQYF	TGTGCCAGCAGCTTGTTCGACAGGGACTACGAGCAGTACTTC
TRBV5-6	TRBJ1-2	11	NA	NA	CASSLNYGYTF	TGTGCCAGCAGCTTGAACTATGGCTACACCTTC
TRBV27	TRBJ1-2	15	once	TRBD1	CASSGQGRGLYGYTF	TGTGCCAGCAGCGGACAGGGGCGAGGGTTGTATGGCTACACCTTC
TRBV28	TRBJ2-1	20	NA	TRBD2	CASSPIGGLSGKRGYNEQFF	TGTGCCAGCAGTCCGATCGGGGGCCTTAGCGGGAAGCGGGGTTACAATGAGCAGTTCTTC
TRBV6-5	TRBJ1-3	13	NA	NA	CAGRPSSGNTIYF	TGTGCCGGCCGGCCCAGCTCTGGAAACACCATATATTTT
TRBV19	TRBJ2-1	18	NA	TRBD2	CASSIFGGRGRARNEQFF	TGTGCCAGTAGTATATTCGGTGGTCGCGGGAGGGCCAGGAATGAGCAGTTCTTC
TRBV19	TRBJ1-4	14	NA	NA	CASRDGATNEKLFF	TGTGCCAGTAGGGACGGGGCAACTAATGAAAAACTGTTTTTT
TRBV2	TRBJ1-6	16	NA	TRBD1	CASSGQGIENNSPLHF	TGTGCCAGCAGTGGACAGGGGATAGAGAATAATTCACCCCTCCACTTT
TRBV6-2/TRBV6-3	TRBJ2-7	18	NA	TRBD2	CASSYSSSGRSISYEQYF	TGTGCCAGCAGTTACTCGTCTAGCGGGAGGTCTATCTCCTACGAGCAGTACTTC
TRBV7-9	TRBJ1-6	15	NA	TRBD1	CASSPTTGQGAPLHF	TGTGCCAGCAGCCCCACCACCGGACAGGGAGCACCCCTCCACTTT
TRBV5-1	TRBJ1-1	13	NA	NA	CASSLATERRAFF	TGCGCCAGCAGCTTGGCTACGGAGCGGAGGGCTTTCTTT
TRBV28	TRBJ1-6	14	NA	NA	CASSPQFENSPLHF	TGTGCCAGCAGTCCCCAGTTCGAGAATTCACCCCTCCACTTT
TRBV11-2	TRBJ2-5	14	NA	NA	CASSFQKGQETQYF	TGTGCCAGCAGCTTTCAAAAGGGACAAGAGACCCAGTACTTC
TRBV11-2	TRBJ2-5	14	once	NA	CASSFRTSGETQYF	TGTGCCAGCAGCTTTCGGACATCGGGGGAGACCCAGTACTTC
TRBV6-5	TRBJ1-2	15	NA	NA	CASSYSGIELGGYTF	TGTGCCAGCAGTTACTCTGGCATCGAACTGGGGGGCTACACCTTC
TRBV19	TRBJ1-1	14	NA	TRBD1	CASSIAGGRAEAFF	TGTGCCAGTAGTATTGCAGGGGGAAGGGCTGAAGCTTTCTTT
TRBV19	TRBJ1-1	15	once	TRBD1	CASSISRTGGTEAFF	TGTGCCAGTAGTATATCCCGGACAGGGGGAACTGAAGCTTTCTTT
TRBV9	TRBJ2-7	12	NA	NA	CASMEMPYEQYF	TGTGCCAGCATGGAGATGCCCTACGAGCAGTACTTC
TRBV28	TRBJ1-1	13	NA	NA	CATNRERNTEAFF	TGTGCCACCAACAGGGAGAGGAACACTGAAGCTTTCTTT
TRBV28	TRBJ1-5	17	NA	NA	CASSYSPGRHSNQPQHF	TGTGCCAGCAGTTATTCCCCGGGACGGCATAGCAATCAGCCCCAGCATTTT
TRBV11-2	TRBJ2-3	15	NA	TRBD1	CASISRGTGTDTQYF	TGTGCCAGCATCTCCAGGGGGACAGGCACAGATACGCAGTATTTT
TRBV6-5	TRBJ1-5	14	NA	NA	CASSYSRGDQPQHF	TGTGCCAGCAGTTACTCGAGGGGGGATCAGCCCCAGCATTTT
TRBV6-5	TRBJ1-4	15	NA	NA	CASSYLAATNEKLFF	TGTGCCAGCAGTTACCTGGCAGCAACTAATGAAAAACTGTTTTTT
TRBV6-2/TRBV6-3	TRBJ2-7	16	NA	TRBD2	CASSPGTSGGFWKQYF	TGTGCCAGCAGCCCTGGGACTAGCGGGGGGTTCTGGAAGCAGTACTTC
TRBV2	TRBJ1-4	17	NA	TRBD1	CASSDRAGGATNEKLFF	TGTGCCAGCAGTGATCGGGCAGGGGGCGCAACTAATGAAAAACTGTTTTTT
TRBV3-1/TRBV3-2	TRBJ2-1	11	NA	NA	CASRQGAEQFF	TGTGCCAGCAGACAGGGTGCTGAGCAGTTCTTC
TRBV27	TRBJ2-7	15	NA	TRBD2	CASRPGLADSYEQYF	TGTGCCAGTCGTCCGGGACTAGCGGACTCCTACGAGCAGTACTTC
TRBV20-1	TRBJ2-2	15	NA	TRBD2	CSASNPSGTTGELFF	TGCAGTGCTAGTAATCCTAGCGGGACCACCGGGGAGCTGTTTTTT
TRBV5-1	TRBJ2-5	14	NA	NA	CASSGGSGQETQYF	TGCGCCAGCAGCGGTGGGAGCGGGCAAGAGACCCAGTACTTC
TRBV9	TRBJ2-2	16	NA	TRBD1	CASSGKTGGNTGELFF	TGTGCCAGCAGCGGAAAGACAGGGGGTAACACCGGGGAGCTGTTTTTT
TRBV5-4	TRBJ1-2	16	NA	TRBD1	CASSSPTGTGFHGYTF	TGTGCCAGCAGCTCTCCGACCGGGACAGGGTTTCATGGCTACACCTTC
TRBV6-2/TRBV6-3	TRBJ2-7	14	NA	NA	CASSASGNPYEQYF	TGTGCCAGCAGTGCTTCGGGGAACCCCTACGAGCAGTACTTC
TRBV29-1	TRBJ1-2	12	NA	TRBD1	CSVEDGGGGYTF	TGCAGCGTTGAAGATGGAGGGGGCGGCTACACCTTC
TRBV11-3	TRBJ2-1	15	few	TRBD1	CASSPPGRAGGEQFF	TGTGCCAGCAGCCCCCCGGGGCGAGCAGGGGGTGAGCAGTTCTTC
TRBV19	TRBJ2-7	11	NA	NA	CASSMGNEQYF	TGTGCCAGTAGTATGGGTAACGAGCAGTACTTC
TRBV11-2	TRBJ2-7	13	NA	NA	CASSLGGLSEQYF	TGTGCCAGCAGCTTAGGAGGACTCTCCGAGCAGTACTTC
TRBV28	TRBJ1-6	13	NA	NA	CACTGQPFSPLHF	TGTGCCTGCACTGGGCAGCCATTCTCGCCCCTCCACTTT
TRBV3-1/TRBV3-2	TRBJ2-7	14	NA	TRBD1	CASSRTGQSYEQYF	TGTGCCAGCAGTCGGACAGGGCAAAGCTACGAGCAGTACTTC
TRBV15	TRBJ1-4	13	NA	NA	CATSRVDGEKLFF	TGTGCCACCAGCAGAGTTGATGGGGAAAAACTGTTTTTT
TRBV2	TRBJ1-1	13	NA	NA	CASIDSRGTEAFF	TGTGCCAGCATAGACTCACGGGGCACTGAAGCTTTCTTT
TRBV29-1	TRBJ2-7	11	NA	NA	CSVGGLYEQYF	TGCAGCGTCGGCGGGCTCTACGAGCAGTACTTC
TRBV19	TRBJ1-1	14	NA	NA	CASSWGQVNTEAFF	TGTGCCAGTAGTTGGGGCCAGGTGAACACTGAAGCTTTCTTT
TRBV6-5	TRBJ2-3	14	NA	NA	CASSYSTSTDTQYF	TGTGCCAGCAGTTACTCGACTAGCACAGATACGCAGTATTTT
TRBV3-1/TRBV3-2	TRBJ1-4	14	once	NA	CASSHGAGGEKLFF	TGTGCCAGCAGCCACGGGGCCGGAGGTGAAAAACTGTTTTTT
TRBV27	TRBJ1-5	15	once	NA	CASSLVSGGTTSQHF	TGTGCCAGCTCCCTTGTGTCCGGTGGAACTACGTCCCAGCATTTT